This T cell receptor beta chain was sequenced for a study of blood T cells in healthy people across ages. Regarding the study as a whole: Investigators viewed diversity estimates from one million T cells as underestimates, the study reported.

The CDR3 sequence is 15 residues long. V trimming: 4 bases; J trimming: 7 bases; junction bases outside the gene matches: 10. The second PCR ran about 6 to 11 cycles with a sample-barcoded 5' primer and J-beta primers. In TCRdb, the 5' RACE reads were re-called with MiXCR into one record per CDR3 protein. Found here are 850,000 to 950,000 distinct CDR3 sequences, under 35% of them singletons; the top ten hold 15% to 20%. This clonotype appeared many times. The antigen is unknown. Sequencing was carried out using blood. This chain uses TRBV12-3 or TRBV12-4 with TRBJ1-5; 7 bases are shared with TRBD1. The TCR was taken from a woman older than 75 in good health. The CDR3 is CASSSTGTAVQPQHF. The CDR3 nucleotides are TGTGCCAGCAGTTCAACCGGGACAGCTGTGCAGCCCCAGCATTTT.